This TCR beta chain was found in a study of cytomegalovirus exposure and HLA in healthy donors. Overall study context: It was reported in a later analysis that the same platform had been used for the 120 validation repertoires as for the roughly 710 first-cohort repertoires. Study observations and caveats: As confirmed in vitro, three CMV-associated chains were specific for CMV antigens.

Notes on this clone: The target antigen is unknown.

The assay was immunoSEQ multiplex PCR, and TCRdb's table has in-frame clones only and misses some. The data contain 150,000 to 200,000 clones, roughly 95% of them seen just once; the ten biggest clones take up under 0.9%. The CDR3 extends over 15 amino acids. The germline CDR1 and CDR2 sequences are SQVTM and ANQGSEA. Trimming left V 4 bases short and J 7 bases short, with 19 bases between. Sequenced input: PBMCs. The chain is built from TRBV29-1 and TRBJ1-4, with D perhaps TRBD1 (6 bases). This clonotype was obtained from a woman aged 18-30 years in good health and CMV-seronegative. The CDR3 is CSVGGRGSRGEKLFF. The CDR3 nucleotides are TGCAGCGTTGGGGGCAGGGGATCCCGGGGTGAAAAACTGTTTTTT.